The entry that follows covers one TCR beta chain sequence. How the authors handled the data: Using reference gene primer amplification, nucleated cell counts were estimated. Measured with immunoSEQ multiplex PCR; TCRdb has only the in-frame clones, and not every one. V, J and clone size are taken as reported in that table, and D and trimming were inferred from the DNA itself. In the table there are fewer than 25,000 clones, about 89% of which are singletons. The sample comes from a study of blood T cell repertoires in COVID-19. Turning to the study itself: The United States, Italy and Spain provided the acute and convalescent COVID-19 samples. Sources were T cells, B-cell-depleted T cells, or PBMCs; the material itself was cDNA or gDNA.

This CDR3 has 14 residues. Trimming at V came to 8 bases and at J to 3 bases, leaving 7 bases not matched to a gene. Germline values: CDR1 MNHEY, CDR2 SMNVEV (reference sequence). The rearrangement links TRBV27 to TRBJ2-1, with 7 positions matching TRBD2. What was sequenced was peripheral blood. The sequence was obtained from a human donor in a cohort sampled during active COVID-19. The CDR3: CASGMAGDYNEQFF. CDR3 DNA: TGTGCCAGCGGAATGGCGGGAGACTACAATGAGCAGTTCTTC.